This TCR beta chain was observed in a study of T cells expressing NK-cell markers. Overall study context: HCMV serostatus: seven of eight sequenced donors positive, one negative. Study-wide results and caveats: Dominant NKG2C+ clonotypes in roughly 6 donors made up roughly 1.0-7.0% of CD8+ T cells.

As regards this clonotype: Antigen: not known.

TCRdb reworked the 5' RACE reads into one entry per CDR3 protein, no DNA. Recorded for this sample: roughly 390,000 distinct CDR3 sequences. Germline CDR1 SGHDN, CDR2 FVKESK. The CDR3 sequence is 14 residues long. V is TRBV14 and J is TRBJ2-7; TCRdb designates TRBD1, a call that cannot be tested without DNA. Sequences were obtained from blood T cells: a sorted CD56 or NKG2C T cell subset, CD4+ or CD8+ T cells, or bulk PBMC T cells (not recorded which). The source is a woman in her forties or fifties in good health. The CDR3 spells CASSPWTGPLEQYF.